The next 27 T cell receptor beta chains were all read from a single sample in a study of T cells after yellow fever vaccination. TCRdb fed the 5' RACE reads into MiXCR, producing one record per CDR3 protein. This sample carries about 58,000 distinct CDR3 sequences, more than 5.5% of them seen once, and the ten largest clones take less than 45%. The sequences come from CD8+ T cells sorted from PBMCs, collected on the day of the first yellow fever vaccination. Receptors originate from a man between 18 and 29 years old who received the YFV17D yellow fever vaccine.

This clonotype was recorded at least ten times. The chain links TRBV4-3 to TRBJ1-2; no clear D gene. V was clipped by 1 base and J by 6 bases, with 18 bases between them. CDR1 is LGHNA and CDR2 is YSLEER in the germline V gene. The CDR3 consists of 16 residues. The CDR3 loop reads CASSQGYPNLNNGYTF. The DNA of the CDR3 is TGCGCCAGCAGCCAAGGTTATCCGAACCTGAACAATGGCTACACCTTC.

This clonotype was picked up a small number of times. The chain joins TRBV10-3 to TRBJ1-1; D is uncertain. Trimming took off 3 bases at V and 1 base at J, with 9 bases between the two ends. CDR1 and CDR2 from the germline V gene are ENHRY and SYGVKD. This CDR3 is 14 amino acids long. The CDR3 protein is CAISEKVQNTEAFF. The CDR3, as DNA: TGTGCCATCAGTGAAAAGGTCCAGAACACTGAAGCTTTCTTT.

The chain couples TRBV7-3 to TRBJ2-1; TRBD2 matches 10 bases. The V gene's germline CDR1 is SGHTA and CDR2 FQGTGA. The CDR3 runs 19 residues. After removal of 5 bases from V and 1 base from J, the junction contained 14 bases not matched to a gene. In nucleotides, the CDR3 is TGTGCCAGCAGCCCCACGTTGAGCGGGGGGGCTCTTTCCTACAATGAGCAGTTCTTC. It encodes CASSPTLSGGALSYNEQFF.

This clonotype was counted many times. The chain couples TRBV4-1 to TRBJ1-1; TRBD1 is a possible D gene (6 bases). The CDR3 has 16 amino acids. V was cut by 1 base and J by 1 base, with 13 bases left in between. Germline CDR1 MGHRA, CDR2 YSYEKL. The CDR3 is CASSQVTMDRNTEAFF. Here the CDR3 DNA reads TGCGCCAGCAGCCAAGTGACGATGGACAGGAACACTGAAGCTTTCTTT.

This clonotype was picked up many times. J is TRBJ2-7 and V is TRBV7-6; 10 bases line up with TRBD1. Trimming removed 3 bases from V and 3 bases from J; junction bases left unmatched: 2. The CDR3 consists of 14 residues. Per the germline V gene, CDR1 is SGHVS and CDR2 is FNYEAQ. CDR3 DNA: TGTGCCAGCAGCTTTGGGACAGGGGACTACGAGCAGTACTTC. Translation: CASSFGTGDYEQYF.

This clonotype was picked up many times. The V gene is TRBV27, the J gene TRBJ2-3; 12 bases are shared with TRBD2. After removal of 5 bases from V and 6 bases from J, the junction contained 9 bases not matched to a gene. This CDR3 comprises 16 residues. Germline V gene data show CDR1 as MNHEY and CDR2 as SMNVEV (reference sequence). The CDR3 sequence is CASSRTTSGGSDTQYF. Written as DNA, the CDR3 is TGTGCCAGCAGTCGTACGACTAGCGGGGGATCCGATACGCAGTATTTT.

This clonotype was counted between two and nine times. The chain recombines TRBV12-3 or TRBV12-4 with TRBJ2-1; 9 positions agree with TRBD2. The V segment lost 3 bases and the J segment 8 bases; nucleotides outside the gene matches: 11. The CDR3 totals 16 residues. CDR3 residues: CASSFPGGGAGDEQFF. CDR3 in DNA: TGTGCCAGCAGTTTCCCGGGCGGGGGGGCTGGAGATGAGCAGTTCTTC.

The V and J genes are TRBV27 and TRBJ2-7; unclear D gene. Germline loops: CDR1 MNHEY, CDR2 SMNVEV (reference sequence). The CDR3 has 14 amino acids. Trimming shortened V by 0 bases and J by 3 bases, and 9 bases separated the two germline ends. DNA for the CDR3: TGTGCCAGCAGTTTATCGAGTAGGAACTACGAGCAGTACTTC. It yields the protein CASSLSSRNYEQYF.

The chain combines TRBV19 with TRBJ2-1; D call uncertain. The CDR3 runs 14 residues. Deletions cut 3 bases from V and 2 bases from J, with 8 bases between. Germline V gene data show CDR1 as LNHDA and CDR2 as SQIVND (reference sequence). This chain's CDR3 is CASSIGETYNEQFF. DNA of the CDR3: TGTGCCAGTAGTATCGGTGAGACCTACAATGAGCAGTTCTTC. Complete variable domain (other parts from reference TRBV19 and TRBJ2-1): DGGITQSPKYLFRKEGQNVTLSCEQNLNHDAMYWYRQDPGQGLRLIYYSQIVNDFQKGDIAEGYSVSREKKESFPLTVTSAQKNPTAFYLCASSIGETYNEQFFGPGTRLTVL.

This clonotype was detected many times. The genes are TRBV6-5 and TRBJ1-6; D remains ambiguous. Trimming pared 0 bases from V and 7 bases from J, leaving 7 bases between. In germline, CDR1 is MNHEY, CDR2 SVGAGI. The CDR3 is 14 residues long. CDR3 DNA: TGTGCCAGCAGTTACTCGACACCGAATTCACCCCTCCACTTT. It specifies CASSYSTPNSPLHF.

This clonotype has at least ten counts. The chain is built from TRBV9 and TRBJ2-7; 7 bases agree with TRBD1. The V and J ends lost 4 bases and 5 bases, in that order; junction bases with no gene match: 12. This CDR3 is 15 amino acids long. Germline assignment: CDR1 SGDLS and CDR2 YYNGEE. CDR3 protein: CASSRGGLAPDEQYF. The CDR3 nucleotides are TGTGCCAGCAGCAGAGGGGGCTTGGCTCCCGACGAGCAGTACTTC.

This chain links TRBV6-1 with TRBJ2-7; TRBD2 is a possible D gene (7 bases). The CDR3 totals 14 residues. Looked up from germline, CDR1 is MNHNS and CDR2 is SASEGT. Trimming took 6 bases from V and 3 from J, leaving 15 bases between them. This chain's CDR3 is CASSKGGLGYEQYV. The CDR3 DNA sequence: TGTGCCAGCAGCAAGGGGGGGCTCGGCTACGAGCAGTACGTC.

The J gene is TRBJ1-5, the V gene TRBV7-9; the match to TRBD1 covers 8 bases. The CDR3 consists of 17 residues. CDR1 is SEHNR, CDR2 FQNEAQ, per germline (reference sequence). V lost 5 bases to trimming and J lost 3 bases; unmatched junction nucleotides: 12. As DNA, the CDR3 is TGTGCCAGCAGCACCGCGCCGGGACAGGACTACAATCAGCCCCAGCATTTT. It codes for CASSTAPGQDYNQPQHF.

This clonotype was observed at least ten times. The genes are TRBV20-1 and TRBJ2-3, with D possibly TRBD2 on 7 matching bases. V lost 7 bases, J lost 7 bases, and 18 bases lay in between. This CDR3 comprises 13 residues. The germline V gene encodes CDR1 DFQATT and CDR2 SNEGSKA (reference sequence). The chain's CDR3 is CSVVPGGWYTQYF. DNA of the CDR3: TGCAGTGTTGTTCCGGGGGGCTGGTATACGCAGTATTTT.

This clonotype has at least ten counts. The chain uses TRBV7-2 and TRBJ1-4; 8 nucleotides agree with TRBD1. This CDR3 is 16 amino acids long. J lost 6 bases, V lost 1 base, and 7 bases had no gene match. CDR1 is SGHTA and CDR2 is FQGNSA in the germline V gene. The CDR3 region is CASSLEPRGLDEKLFF. The DNA of the CDR3 is TGTGCCAGCAGCTTAGAGCCCAGGGGGCTGGATGAAAAACTGTTTTTT.

The V gene is TRBV4-1, the J gene TRBJ1-2, with D uncertain. The CDR3 runs 15 residues. V dropped 1 base and J dropped 8 bases, with 17 bases sitting between them. Germline assignment: CDR1 MGHRA and CDR2 YSYEKL. The CDR3 region is CASSQGSGLQRGYTF. CDR3 in DNA: TGCGCCAGCAGCCAAGGTAGCGGACTACAGCGAGGCTACACCTTC.

There are many counts of this clonotype. The chain combines TRBV4-2 with TRBJ1-5; D is uncertain. This CDR3 region has 15 residues. CDR1 and CDR2 (germline): LGHNA, YNFKEQ. V lost 3 bases and J lost 4, with 13 bases in between. Here the CDR3 reads CASSQLDEINQPQHF. The CDR3 bases are TGTGCCAGCAGCCAGCTGGACGAAATTAATCAGCCCCAGCATTTT.

This clonotype was counted at least ten times. The V call is TRBV28, the J call TRBJ2-2, with D perhaps matching TRBD1 or TRBD2 (5 bases each). V lost 6 bases to trimming and J lost 1 base, with 21 bases between them. The CDR3 contains 18 residues. Germline V gene sequence: CDR1 MDHEN, CDR2 SYDVKM. The CDR3 here is CASSSTSYGTENTGELFF. For the CDR3, the DNA is TGTGCCAGCAGCTCCACTTCGTACGGGACGGAGAACACCGGGGAGCTGTTTTTT.

The CDR3 loop reads CASTGLYTGELFF. The DNA for the CDR3 is TGCGCCAGCACGGGACTCTACACCGGGGAGCTGTTTTTT. This chain links TRBV4-1 with TRBJ2-2; D is perhaps TRBD2 (6 bases). There are 13 residues in the CDR3. The germline V and J ends were trimmed by 7 bases and 3 bases, with 9 bases remaining between them. The germline gives CDR1 MGHRA, CDR2 YSYEKL.

The chain recombines TRBV27 with TRBJ2-1, with 15 positions matching TRBD2. This CDR3 region has 16 residues. Per the germline V gene, CDR1 is MNHEY and CDR2 is SMNVEV (reference sequence). V lost 2 bases and J lost 7; bases outside the gene matches: 3. CDR3 coding DNA: TGTGCCAGCAGTTTAGGGACTAGCGGGGGGCTGAATGAGCAGTTCTTC. As protein: CASSLGTSGGLNEQFF.

There are many counts of this clonotype. The genes are TRBV6-5 and TRBJ2-7, with D hard to call. CDR1 is MNHEY and CDR2 is SVGAGI in the germline V gene. Trimming cost V 5 bases and J 2 bases, with 10 bases left between them. The CDR3 consists of 13 residues. The CDR3 sequence is CASSTTGAYEQYV. CDR3 DNA: TGTGCCAGCAGTACTACGGGCGCCTACGAGCAGTACGTC.

In its sample, this clonotype was seen many times. This chain uses TRBV6-2 or TRBV6-3 with TRBJ1-4; D remains unclear. This CDR3 comprises 16 residues. Germline V gene data show CDR1 as MNHEY and CDR2 as SVGEGT. With 5 bases removed from V and 0 bases from J, the gap between germline ends came to 13 bases. The CDR3 protein is CASSPPRYATNEKLFF. Written as DNA, the CDR3 is TGTGCCAGCAGTCCGCCGCGGTATGCAACTAATGAAAAACTGTTTTTT.

The chain carries TRBV6-5 and TRBJ1-2; 9 nucleotides align to TRBD1. This CDR3 has 14 residues. The V gene's germline CDR1 is MNHEY and CDR2 SVGAGI. V shed 5 bases, J shed 6 bases, and the junction held 7 bases outside the gene matches. CDR3 in DNA: TGTGCCAGCAGTCCCGGGACAGGGTTTCATGGCTACACCTTC. Protein: CASSPGTGFHGYTF.

This clonotype was seen more than once but under ten times. The genes are TRBV4-3 and TRBJ2-5, with 7 bases identical to TRBD2. This CDR3 comprises 15 residues. The V gene end was trimmed by 4 bases and the J gene end by 1 base; junction bases not matched to a gene: 6. CDR1 and CDR2 (germline): LGHNA, YSLEER. The chain's CDR3 is CASSRSAGSQETQYF. The CDR3 nucleotides read TGCGCCAGCAGCCGATCAGCGGGGAGCCAAGAGACCCAGTACTTC.

This clonotype was seen repeatedly, ten times or more. J is TRBJ2-3 and V is TRBV20-1; perhaps TRBD2 as D (6 bases). This CDR3 is built from 12 residues. From germline, CDR1 is DFQATT and CDR2 SNEGSKA (reference sequence). Trimming took 2 bases from V and 6 from J, leaving 9 bases between them. CDR3 DNA: TGCAGTGCTAGAAAGACTAGGGATACGCAGTATTTT. The encoded protein is CSARKTRDTQYF.

In its sample, this clonotype was seen many times. The rearrangement uses TRBV7-9 and TRBJ2-7, with D possibly TRBD1 on 5 matching bases. Per the germline V gene, CDR1 is SEHNR and CDR2 is FQNEAQ (reference sequence). CDR3 length: 14 amino acids. V was shortened by 3 bases and J by 1 base, with 10 bases between the two germline ends. The CDR3 nucleotides are TGTGCCAGCAGCTTTGGGGCCGCGTCCTACGAGCAGTACTTC. It specifies CASSFGAASYEQYF. The entire variable domain, with the rest obtained from reference TRBV7-9 and TRBJ2-7, is as follows: DTGVSQNPRHKITKRGQNVTFRCDPISEHNRLYWYRQTLGQGPEFLTYFQNEAQLEKSRLLSDRFSAERPKGSFSTLEIQRTEQGDSAMYLCASSFGAASYEQYFGPGTRLTVT.

V gene TRBV4-3 combines with J gene TRBJ1-2, with unresolved D. The V gene lost 4 bases and the J gene lost 4 bases, with 19 bases spanning the gap. The CDR3 contains 16 residues. Germline loops: CDR1 LGHNA, CDR2 YSLEER. This CDR3 reads CASSPQVATRVYGYTF. The CDR3 DNA reads as TGCGCCAGCAGCCCCCAAGTGGCGACCAGAGTCTATGGCTACACCTTC.